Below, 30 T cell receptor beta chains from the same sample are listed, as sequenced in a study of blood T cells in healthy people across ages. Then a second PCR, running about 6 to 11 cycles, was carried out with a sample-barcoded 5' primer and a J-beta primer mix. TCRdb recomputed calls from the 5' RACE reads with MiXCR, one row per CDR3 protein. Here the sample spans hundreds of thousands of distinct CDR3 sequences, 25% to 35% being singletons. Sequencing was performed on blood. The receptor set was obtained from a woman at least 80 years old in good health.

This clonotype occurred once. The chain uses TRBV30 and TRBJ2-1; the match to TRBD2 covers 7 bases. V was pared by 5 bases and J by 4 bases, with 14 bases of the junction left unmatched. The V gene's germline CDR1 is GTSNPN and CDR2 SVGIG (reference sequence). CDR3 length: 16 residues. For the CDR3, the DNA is TGTGCCTGGTCACAGCCGGGACTAAGCCTTTACAATGAGCAGTTCTTC. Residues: CAWSQPGLSLYNEQFF.

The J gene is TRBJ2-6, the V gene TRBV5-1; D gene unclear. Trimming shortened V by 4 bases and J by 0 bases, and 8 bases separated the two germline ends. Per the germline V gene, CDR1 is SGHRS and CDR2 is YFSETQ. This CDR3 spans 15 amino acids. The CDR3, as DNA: TGCGCCAGCAGCCCCGGATTCTCTGGGGCCAACGTCCTGACTTTC. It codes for CASSPGFSGANVLTF.

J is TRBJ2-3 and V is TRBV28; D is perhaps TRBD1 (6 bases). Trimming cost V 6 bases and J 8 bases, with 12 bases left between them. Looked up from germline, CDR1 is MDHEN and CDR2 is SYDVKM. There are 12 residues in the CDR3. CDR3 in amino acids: CASRTGQATQYF. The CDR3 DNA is TGTGCCAGCAGGACGGGACAAGCTACGCAGTATTTT.

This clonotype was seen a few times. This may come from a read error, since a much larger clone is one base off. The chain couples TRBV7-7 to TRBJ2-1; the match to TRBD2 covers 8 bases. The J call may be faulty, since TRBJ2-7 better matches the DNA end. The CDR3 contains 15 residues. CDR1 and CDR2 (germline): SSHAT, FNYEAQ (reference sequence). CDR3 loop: CASSFAAGGGNEQYF. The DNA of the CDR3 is TGTGCTAGCAGCTTCGCGGCGGGGGGTGGCAATGAGCAGTACTTC.

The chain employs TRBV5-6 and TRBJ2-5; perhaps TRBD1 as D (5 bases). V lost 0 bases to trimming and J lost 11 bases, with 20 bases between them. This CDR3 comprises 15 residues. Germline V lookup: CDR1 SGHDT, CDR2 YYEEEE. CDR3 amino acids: CASSLGPGIHNEQYF. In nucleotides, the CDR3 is TGTGCCAGCAGCTTGGGCCCAGGGATCCACAATGAGCAGTACTTC.

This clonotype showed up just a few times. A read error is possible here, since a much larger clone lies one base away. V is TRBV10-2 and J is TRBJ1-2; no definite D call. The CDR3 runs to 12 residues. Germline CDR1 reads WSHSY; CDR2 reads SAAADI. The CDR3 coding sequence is TGCGCCAGCAGTGTTTCTAACTATGGCTACATCTTC. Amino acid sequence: CASSVSNYGYIF.

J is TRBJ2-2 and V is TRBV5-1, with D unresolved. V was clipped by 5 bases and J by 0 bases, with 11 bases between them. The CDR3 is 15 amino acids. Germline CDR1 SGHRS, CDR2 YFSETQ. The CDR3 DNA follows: TGCGCCAGCAGTCTAATAGACCCGAACACCGGGGAGCTGTTTTTT. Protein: CASSLIDPNTGELFF.

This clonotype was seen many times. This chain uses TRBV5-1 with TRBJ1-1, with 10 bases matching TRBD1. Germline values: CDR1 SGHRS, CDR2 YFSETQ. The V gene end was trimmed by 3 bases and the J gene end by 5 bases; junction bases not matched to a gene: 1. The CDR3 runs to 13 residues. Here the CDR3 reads CASSWGQGTEAFF. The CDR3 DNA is TGCGCCAGCAGCTGGGGACAGGGGACTGAAGCTTTCTTT.

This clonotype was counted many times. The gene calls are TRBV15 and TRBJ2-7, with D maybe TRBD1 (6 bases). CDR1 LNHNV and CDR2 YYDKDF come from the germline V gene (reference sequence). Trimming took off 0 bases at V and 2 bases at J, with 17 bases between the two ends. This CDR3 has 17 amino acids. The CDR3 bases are TGTGCCACCAGCAGAGATCAGGTGCAGGGGCGAACCTACGAGCAGTACTTC. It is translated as CATSRDQVQGRTYEQYF.

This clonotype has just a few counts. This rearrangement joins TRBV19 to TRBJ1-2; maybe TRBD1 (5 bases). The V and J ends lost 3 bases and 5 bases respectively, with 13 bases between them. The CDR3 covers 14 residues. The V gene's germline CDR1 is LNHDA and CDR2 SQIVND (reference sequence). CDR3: CASSIPVGAYGYTF. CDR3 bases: TGTGCCAGTAGTATCCCGGTCGGGGCGTATGGCTACACCTTC.

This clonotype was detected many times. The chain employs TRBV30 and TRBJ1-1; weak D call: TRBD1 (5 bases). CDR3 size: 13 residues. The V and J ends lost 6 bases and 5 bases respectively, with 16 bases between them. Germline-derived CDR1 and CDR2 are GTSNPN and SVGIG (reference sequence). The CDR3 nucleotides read TGTGCCTGTAATGGAGGGGTAGAAACTGAAGCTTTCTTT. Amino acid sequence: CACNGGVETEAFF.

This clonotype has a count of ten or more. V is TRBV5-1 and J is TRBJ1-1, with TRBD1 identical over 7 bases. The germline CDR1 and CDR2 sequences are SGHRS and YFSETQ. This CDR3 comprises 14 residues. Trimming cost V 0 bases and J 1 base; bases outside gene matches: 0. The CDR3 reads CASSLGDRNTEAFF. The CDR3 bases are TGCGCCAGCAGCTTGGGGGACAGGAACACTGAAGCTTTCTTT.

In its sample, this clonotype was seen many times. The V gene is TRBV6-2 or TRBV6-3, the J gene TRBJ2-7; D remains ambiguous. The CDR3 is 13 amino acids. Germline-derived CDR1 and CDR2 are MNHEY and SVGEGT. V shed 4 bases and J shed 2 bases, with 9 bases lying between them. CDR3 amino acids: CASSFAYTYEQYF. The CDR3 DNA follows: TGTGCCAGCAGTTTTGCCTATACCTACGAGCAGTACTTC.

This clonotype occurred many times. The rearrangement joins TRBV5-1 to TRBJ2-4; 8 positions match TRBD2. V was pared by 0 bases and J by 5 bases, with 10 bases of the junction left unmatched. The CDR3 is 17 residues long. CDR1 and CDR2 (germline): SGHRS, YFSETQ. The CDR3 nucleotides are TGCGCCAGCAGCTTGGCTACCCGGGGGGGCGGTCAAAACATTCAGTACTTC. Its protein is CASSLATRGGGQNIQYF.

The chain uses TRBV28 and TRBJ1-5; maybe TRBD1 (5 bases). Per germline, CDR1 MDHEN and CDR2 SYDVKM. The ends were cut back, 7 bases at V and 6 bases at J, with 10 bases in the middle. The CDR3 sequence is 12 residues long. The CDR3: CASTRVRQPQHF. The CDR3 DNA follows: TGTGCCAGCACCAGGGTCCGTCAGCCCCAGCATTTT.

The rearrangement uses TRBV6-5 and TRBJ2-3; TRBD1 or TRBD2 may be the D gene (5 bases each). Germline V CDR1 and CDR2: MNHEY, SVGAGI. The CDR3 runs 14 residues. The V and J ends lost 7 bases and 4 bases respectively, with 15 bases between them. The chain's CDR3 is CASNPGSSADTQYF. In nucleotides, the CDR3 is TGTGCCAGCAACCCAGGGAGTAGTGCAGATACGCAGTATTTT.

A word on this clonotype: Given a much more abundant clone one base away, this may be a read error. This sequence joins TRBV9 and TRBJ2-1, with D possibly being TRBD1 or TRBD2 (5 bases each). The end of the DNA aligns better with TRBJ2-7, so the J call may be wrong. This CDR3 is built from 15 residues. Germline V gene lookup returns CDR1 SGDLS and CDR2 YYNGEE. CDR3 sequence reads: CASSLYGTEYNEQYF. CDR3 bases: TGTGCCAGCAGCCTTTACGGGACGGAGTACAATGAGCAGTACTTC.

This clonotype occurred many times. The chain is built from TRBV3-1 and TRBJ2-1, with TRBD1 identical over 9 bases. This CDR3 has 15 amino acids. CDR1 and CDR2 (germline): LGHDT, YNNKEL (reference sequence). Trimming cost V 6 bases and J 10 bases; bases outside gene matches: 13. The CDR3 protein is CASSRNSRDRDEQFF. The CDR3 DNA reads TGTGCCAGCAGTCGAAATTCCCGGGACAGGGACGAGCAGTTCTTC.

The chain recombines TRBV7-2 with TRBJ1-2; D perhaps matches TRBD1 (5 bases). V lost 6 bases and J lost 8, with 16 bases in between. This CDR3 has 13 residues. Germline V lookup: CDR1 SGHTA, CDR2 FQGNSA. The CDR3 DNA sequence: TGTGCCAGCAGTTCCGGTGCGCGGGGGGGCTACACCTTC. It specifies CASSSGARGGYTF.

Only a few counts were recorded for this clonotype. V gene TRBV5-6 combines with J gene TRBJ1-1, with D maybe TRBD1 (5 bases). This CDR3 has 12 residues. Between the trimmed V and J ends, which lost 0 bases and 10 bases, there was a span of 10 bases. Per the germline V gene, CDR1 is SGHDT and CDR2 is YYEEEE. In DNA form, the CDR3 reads TGTGCCAGCAGCTTGGTCGACAGAGGAGCTTTCTTT. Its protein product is CASSLVDRGAFF.

For the CDR3, the DNA is TGCGCCAGCACCCAAACTACTTTCACAGATACGCAGTATTTT. This gives the protein CASTQTTFTDTQYF. This chain connects TRBV5-1 to TRBJ2-3; D is uncertain. CDR1 SGHRS and CDR2 YFSETQ come from the germline V gene. The CDR3 runs 14 residues. Trimming left V 6 bases short and J 2 bases short, with 13 bases between.

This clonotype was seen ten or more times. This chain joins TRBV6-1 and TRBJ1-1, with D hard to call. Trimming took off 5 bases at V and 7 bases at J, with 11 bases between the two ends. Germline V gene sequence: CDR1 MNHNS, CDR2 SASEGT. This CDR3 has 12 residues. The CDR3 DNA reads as TGTGCCAGCAGTATCCGCCGATTTGAAGCTTTCTTT. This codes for CASSIRRFEAFF.

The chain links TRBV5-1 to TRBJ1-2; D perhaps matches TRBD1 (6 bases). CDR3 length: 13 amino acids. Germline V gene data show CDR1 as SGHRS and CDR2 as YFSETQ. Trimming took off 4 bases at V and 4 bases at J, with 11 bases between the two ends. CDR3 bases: TGCGCCAGCAGCGGGACATCCTTCTATGGCTACACCTTC. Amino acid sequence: CASSGTSFYGYTF. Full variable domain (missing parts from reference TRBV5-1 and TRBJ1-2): KAGVTQTPRYLIKTRGQQVTLSCSPISGHRSVSWYQQTPGQGLQFLFEYFSETQRNKGNFPGRFSGRQFSNSRSEMNVSTLELGDSALYLCASSGTSFYGYTFGSGTRLTVV.

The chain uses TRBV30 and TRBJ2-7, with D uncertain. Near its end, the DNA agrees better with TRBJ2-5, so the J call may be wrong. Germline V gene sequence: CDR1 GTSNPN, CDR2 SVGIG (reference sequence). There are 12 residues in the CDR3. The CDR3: CAWSPRSQTQYF. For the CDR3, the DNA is TGTGCCTGGAGTCCCCGGTCCCAGACCCAGTACTTC.

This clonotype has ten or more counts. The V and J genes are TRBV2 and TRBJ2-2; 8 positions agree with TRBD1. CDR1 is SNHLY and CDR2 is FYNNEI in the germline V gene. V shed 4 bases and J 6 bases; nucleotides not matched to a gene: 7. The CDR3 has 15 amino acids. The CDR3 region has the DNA TGTGCCAGCAGTGGTTTGACAGGGGAGTCCGGGGAGCTGTTTTTT. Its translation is CASSGLTGESGELFF.

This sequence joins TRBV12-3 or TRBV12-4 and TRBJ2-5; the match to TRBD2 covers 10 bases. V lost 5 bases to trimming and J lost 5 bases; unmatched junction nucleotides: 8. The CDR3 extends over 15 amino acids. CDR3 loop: CASSRGLAVGETQYF. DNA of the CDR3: TGTGCCAGCAGTCGAGGACTAGCGGTCGGGGAGACCCAGTACTTC.

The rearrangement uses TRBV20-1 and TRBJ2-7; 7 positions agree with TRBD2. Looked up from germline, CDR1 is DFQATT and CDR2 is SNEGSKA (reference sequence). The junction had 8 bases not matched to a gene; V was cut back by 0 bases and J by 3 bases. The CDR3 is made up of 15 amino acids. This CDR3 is CSARDRGGTLYEQYF. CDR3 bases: TGCAGTGCTAGAGATCGGGGAGGGACGCTCTACGAGCAGTACTTC.

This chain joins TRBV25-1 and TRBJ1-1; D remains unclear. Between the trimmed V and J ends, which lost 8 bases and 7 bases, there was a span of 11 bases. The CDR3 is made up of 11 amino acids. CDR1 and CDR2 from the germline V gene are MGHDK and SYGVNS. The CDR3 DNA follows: TGTGCCAGCGCGGAATTGGTTGAAGCTTTCTTT. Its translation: CASAELVEAFF.

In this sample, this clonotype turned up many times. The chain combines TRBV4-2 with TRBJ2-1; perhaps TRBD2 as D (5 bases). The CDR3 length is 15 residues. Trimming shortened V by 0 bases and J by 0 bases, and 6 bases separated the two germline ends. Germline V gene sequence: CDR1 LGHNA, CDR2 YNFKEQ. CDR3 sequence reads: CASSQEGASYNEQFF. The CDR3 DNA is TGTGCCAGCAGCCAAGAGGGAGCCTCCTACAATGAGCAGTTCTTC.

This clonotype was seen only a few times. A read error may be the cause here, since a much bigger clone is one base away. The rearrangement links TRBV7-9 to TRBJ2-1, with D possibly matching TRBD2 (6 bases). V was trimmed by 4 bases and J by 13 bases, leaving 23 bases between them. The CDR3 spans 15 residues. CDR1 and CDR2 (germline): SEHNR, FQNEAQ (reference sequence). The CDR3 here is CASSSLGGIKETQFF. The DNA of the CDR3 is TGTGCCAGCAGCTCCCTTGGGGGGATTAAAGAGACCCAGTTCTTC.